This T cell receptor (beta chain) is drawn from a study of T cell changes during pregnancy in multiple sclerosis. V was cut by 2 bases and J by 4 bases, with 9 bases left in between. The CDR3 is 14 amino acids. Germline V gene lookup returns CDR1 SGDLS and CDR2 YYNGEE. TCRdb keeps only in-frame clones here, not all; method: immunoSEQ multiplex PCR. The profile shows about 97,000 clones, 90% of them singletons. The receptor was derived from a female donor in good health, enrolled as a control in a pregnancy study. The rearrangement links TRBV9 to TRBJ2-2; possible D gene TRBD1, 5 bases. The specimen was peripheral blood, collected in the second trimester of pregnancy. The CDR3: CASSVIRGTGELFF. The CDR3 DNA sequence: TGTGCCAGCAGCGTCATAAGGGGCACCGGGGAGCTGTTTTTT. Variable domain in full (rest from reference TRBV9 and TRBJ2-2): DSGVTQTPKHLITATGQRVTLRCSPRSGDLSVYWYQQSLDQGLQFLIQYYNGEERAKGNILERFSAQQFPDLHSELNLSSLELGDSALYFCASSVIRGTGELFFGEGSRLTVL.